This is a list of T cell receptor beta chains from one sample in a study of blood T cells in healthy people across ages. TCRdb recomputed calls from the 5' RACE reads with MiXCR, one row per CDR3 protein. This table holds some 1,000,000 distinct CDR3 sequences, under 30% found once. These data also featured in a second study, about T cells of mothers and their children.

Sample: blood. Every receptor here comes from a girl aged 2 to 9 in good health. Each CDR3 is given with its conserved first and last residue. D genes are given only for firm matches. Size values are once, few and many counts, or a class for expanded clones, and some rows have none.

j_call,v_call,clone_size,d_call,cdr3_nt,cdr3_aa
TRBJ2-3,TRBV2,many,-,TGTGCCAGCGTCGGGACAGATACGCAGTATTTT,CASVGTDTQYF
TRBJ2-3,TRBV20-1,few,TRBD2,TGCAGTGCTTGGACTAGCGGGGGGACGCAGTATTTT,CSAWTSGGTQYF
TRBJ2-1,TRBV13,-,-,TGTGCCAGCAGCTTAGAGGCTAGCGAGCAGTTCTTC,CASSLEASEQFF
TRBJ2-7,TRBV21-1,few,-,TGTGCCATCATCAAGAGAGAGTCGGGCTACTACGAGCAGTACTTC,CAIIKRESGYYEQYF
TRBJ2-5,TRBV10-3,-,-,TGTGCCATCAGTGAGTCGGCCCGGGGGGAGACCCAGTACTTC,CAISESARGETQYF
TRBJ1-1,TRBV7-9,few,TRBD1,TGTGCCAGCAGCCACCGGGACAGCAACACTGAAGCTTTCTTT,CASSHRDSNTEAFF
TRBJ2-5,TRBV20-1,-,-,TGCAGTGCTAGAGAACTAGAGACCCAGTACTTC,CSARELETQYF
TRBJ2-7,TRBV12-5,few,-,TGTGCTAGTGGTTTCGAGGGGTTGACAGCCGAGGAGCAGTACTTC,CASGFEGLTAEEQYF
TRBJ1-1,TRBV29-1,few,-,TGCAGCGTTGAAGAGGTCTTCTTT,CSVEEVFF
TRBJ1-6,TRBV7-6,few,-,TGTGCCAGCAACCTCCATGGAGAATTTGTGTTTACCTATAATTCACCCCTCCACTTT,CASNLHGEFVFTYNSPLHF
TRBJ2-1,TRBV7-6,-,-,TGTGCCAGCAGCCCCCAGGGGTGGGGGCGAGACAACAATGAGCAGTTCTTC,CASSPQGWGRDNNEQFF
TRBJ1-1,TRBV6-1,few,TRBD1,TGTGCCAGCAGTGAAGCCGGGACAGGGGGCACTGAAGCTTTCTTT,CASSEAGTGGTEAFF
TRBJ2-7,TRBV20-1,-,TRBD2,TGCAGTGCCCAATTAGCGGGAGGGCCTGGGGAGCAGTACTTC,CSAQLAGGPGEQYF
TRBJ1-2,TRBV5-6,-,-,TGTGCCAGCAGCTTGGGAGGGTATGACTATGGCTACACCTTC,CASSLGGYDYGYTF
TRBJ2-7,TRBV6-5,-,-,TGTGCCAGCAGTTACAAACCCCGTGTCACAGGGCGGTCCTACGAGCAGTACTTC,CASSYKPRVTGRSYEQYF
TRBJ2-7,TRBV5-1,-,-,TGCGCCAGCAGCTTCGAGGACCTCAACTACGAGCAGTACTTC,CASSFEDLNYEQYF
TRBJ2-5,TRBV20-1,few,-,TGCAGTGCTAGAAACCAGGGAGAGACCCAGTACTTC,CSARNQGETQYF
TRBJ1-2,TRBV20-1,few,TRBD1,TGCAGTGCTAGAGATCTGGACAGGGAATATGGCTACACCTTC,CSARDLDREYGYTF
TRBJ2-7,TRBV5-1,-,-,TGCGCCAGCAGATACGGGACACACGAGCAGTACTTC,CASRYGTHEQYF